The 9 T cell receptor beta chains presented below share a single source sample, sequenced in a study of patients and donors after allogeneic stem cell transplantation. TCRdb ran MiXCR on the RT-PCR reads and lists one entry per CDR3 protein. The sample yields approximately 61,000 distinct CDR3 sequences, about an eighth seen once. Sequenced sample: blood, either unsorted or a sorted T cell fraction (not recorded which). The source is a human donor who was either an allogeneic HSCT recipient or a stem cell or donor lymphocyte infusion donor (not recorded which). It is not recorded whose cells these are; they may come from a transplant donor.

This clonotype was observed a few times. This sequence joins TRBV5-1 and TRBJ2-2; 7 bases are a match to TRBD2. The germline CDR1 and CDR2 sequences are SGHRS and YFSETQ. V was pared by 0 bases and J by 2 bases, with 4 bases of the junction left unmatched. The CDR3 contains 16 residues. CDR3 residues: CASSLVLAENTGELFF. The CDR3, as DNA: TGCGCCAGCAGCTTGGTTCTAGCGGAAAACACCGGGGAGCTGTTTTTT.

This clonotype came up many times. This chain joins TRBV20-1 and TRBJ1-3, with D perhaps matching TRBD1 (5 bases). Trimming removed 1 base at V and 0 bases at J, with 22 bases between. CDR3 length: 19 amino acids. Germline CDR1 and CDR2: DFQATT and SNEGSKA (reference sequence). CDR3 amino acids: CSARGHFVYGHSSGNTIYF. Here the CDR3 DNA reads TGCAGTGCTAGAGGCCATTTTGTCTATGGACATAGCTCTGGAAACACCATATATTTT.

Note on this clonotype: A much larger clone differs by one base, so this may be a read error. The CDR3 sequence is CASSWSGDSGNTIYF. In DNA, the CDR3 is TGTGCCAGCAGCTGGTCAGGCGACTCTGGAAACACCATATATTTT. The chain recombines TRBV5-6 with TRBJ1-3; D unclear. Per germline, CDR1 SGHDT and CDR2 YYEEEE. The V gene lost 3 bases and the J gene lost 0 bases, with 10 bases spanning the gap. The CDR3 runs 15 residues. Full variable domain (rest looked up from reference TRBV5-6 and TRBJ1-3): DAGVTQSPTHLIKTRGQQVTLRCSPKSGHDTVSWYQQALGQGPQFIFQYYEEEERQRGNFPDRFSGHQFPNYSSELNVNALLLGDSALYLCASSWSGDSGNTIYFGEGSWLTVV.

This clonotype was seen a few times. This chain joins TRBV18 and TRBJ2-6; TRBD1 agrees at 7 bases. J lost 2 bases, V lost 4 bases, and 8 bases had no gene match. Germline V gene sequence: CDR1 KGHSH, CDR2 LQKENI. This CDR3 is built from 17 residues. The CDR3 DNA reads TGTGCCAGCTCACTTGAGACAGGGTTGACTGGGGCCAACGTCCTGACTTTC. Amino acid sequence: CASSLETGLTGANVLTF.

The gene calls are TRBV24-1 and TRBJ2-7, with 10 positions matching TRBD2. The length of the CDR3 is 16 residues. The V segment lost 3 bases and the J segment 2 bases; nucleotides outside the gene matches: 6. Germline V gene data show CDR1 as KGHDR and CDR2 as SFDVKD. CDR3 in DNA: TGTGCCACCAGTGATGGTAGCGGGAGGTTCCCCTACGAGCAGTACTTC. Its protein product is CATSDGSGRFPYEQYF.

V usage is TRBV30 and J usage is TRBJ2-7; unclear D gene. This CDR3 has 11 residues. Between the trimmed V and J ends, which lost 3 bases and 1 base, there was a span of 4 bases. Germline CDR1 GTSNPN, CDR2 SVGIG (reference sequence). The DNA of the CDR3 is TGTGCCTGGAGGCGGTCCTACGAGCAGTACTTC. Its translation is CAWRRSYEQYF.

This clonotype was picked up a small number of times. V is TRBV6-6 and J is TRBJ2-3, with TRBD2 matching over 8 bases. V lost 2 bases to trimming and J lost 1 base; unmatched junction nucleotides: 2. Germline V gene data show CDR1 as MNHNY and CDR2 as SVGAGI (reference sequence). This CDR3 contains 15 residues. The CDR3 DNA reads as TGTGCCAGCAGTTACACAGCGGGAGGCACAGATACGCAGTATTTT. This codes for CASSYTAGGTDTQYF.

The chain has TRBV7-9 and TRBJ2-4, with 7 bases matching TRBD1. The V segment lost 5 bases and the J segment 7 bases; nucleotides outside the gene matches: 11. Germline assignment: CDR1 SEHNR and CDR2 FQNEAQ (reference sequence). The CDR3 runs 15 residues. The CDR3, as DNA: TGTGCCAGCAGCCCCGTAAGGGGGCGGTGGAACATTCAGTACTTC. Residues: CASSPVRGRWNIQYF.

This clonotype was found a few times. The V gene is TRBV7-9, the J gene TRBJ2-1; D unclear. The germline CDR1 and CDR2 sequences are SEHNR and FQNEAQ (reference sequence). CDR3 length: 11 residues. V dropped 1 base and J dropped 10 bases, with 5 bases sitting between them. CDR3 in DNA: TGTGCCAGCAGCTTAGAAGGGGAGCAGTTCTTC. It codes for CASSLEGEQFF.